This TCR beta chain was recorded in a study of T cell responses to AZD1222 COVID-19 vaccine. Looking at the study overall: Combined were second doses at about 4 or about 12 weeks.

To note about this clone: Its antigen is not known.

Generated by immunoSEQ multiplex PCR, the TCRdb table keeps only in-frame clones and is missing some. Of approximately 190,000 clones listed, roughly 92% are singletons. Study-wide results and caveats: Baseline seropositivity occurred in only a handful of AZD1222 recipients. CD4 TCRs associated with vaccination spanned spike, dominating at 160-218 and 743-854.

Per germline, CDR1 SGHNT and CDR2 YENEEA. CDR3 length: 16 amino acids. The V gene end was trimmed by 5 bases and the J gene end by 0 bases; junction bases not matched to a gene: 6. The chain uses TRBV11-3 and TRBJ2-2; 7 nucleotides match TRBD2. This sample comprised peripheral blood, obtained on day 0 of AZD1222 vaccination. The source is an adult in good health. The CDR3 DNA reads TGTGCCAGCAGCCCAATAGCGGGTTCGAACACCGGGGAGCTGTTTTTT. Protein product: CASSPIAGSNTGELFF. The full variable domain, rest sourced from reference TRBV11-3 and TRBJ2-2, is EAGVVQSPRYKIIEKKQPVAFWCNPISGHNTLYWYLQNLGQGPELLIRYENEEAVDDSQLPKDRFSAERLKGVDSTLKIQPAELGDSAVYLCASSPIAGSNTGELFFGEGSRLTVL.